What follows are 31 T cell receptor beta chains derived from one specimen sequenced in a study of T cell repertoires in cytomegalovirus infection. Antigen specificity for these receptors is unknown. TCRdb reanalysed the reads using MiXCR and keeps one entry per CDR3 protein. The sample comprises fewer than 900,000 distinct CDR3 sequences, under 35% of which are singletons, and around 13% rests with the top ten. The sequencing here drew on cultured CD8+ T cells from PBMCs, taken from culture after CMV antigen stimulation. These receptors all stem from a human donor in good health (CMV status not recorded). Some clones in this sample may be carry-over from other donors' samples.

This clonotype was observed many times. V and J are TRBV11-3 and TRBJ2-5; 8 bases line up with TRBD1. V lost 1 base, J lost 1 base, and 17 bases stayed unmatched. Germline values: CDR1 SGHNT, CDR2 YENEEA. CDR3 size: 20 residues. The CDR3, as DNA: TGTGCCAGCAGCTTAGTAGAACCGAGGGTACCCACAGGGGGCCAAGAGACCCAGTACTTC. Its translation: CASSLVEPRVPTGGQETQYF. The variable domain in full, with the rest retrieved from reference TRBV11-3 and TRBJ2-5, is EAGVVQSPRYKIIEKKQPVAFWCNPISGHNTLYWYLQNLGQGPELLIRYENEEAVDDSQLPKDRFSAERLKGVDSTLKIQPAELGDSAVYLCASSLVEPRVPTGGQETQYFGPGTRLLVL.

The rearrangement links TRBV7-6 to TRBJ2-3; D not certain. Germline values: CDR1 SGHVS, CDR2 FNYEAQ. CDR3 length equals 13 residues. The V end was cut by 4 bases, the J end by 2 bases, with 7 bases between. CDR3 region: CASSSEHTDTQYF. CDR3 DNA sequence: TGTGCCAGCAGCTCGGAACACACAGATACGCAGTATTTT.

This clonotype was observed a handful of times. V is TRBV7-9 and J is TRBJ1-1, with D tentatively TRBD1 (6 bases). V lost 5 bases, J lost 3 bases, and 19 bases lay in between. Per the germline V gene, CDR1 is SEHNR and CDR2 is FQNEAQ (reference sequence). The CDR3 is 16 amino acids. This chain's CDR3 is CASSHGGGDRDTEAFF. CDR3 coding DNA: TGTGCCAGCAGCCACGGAGGGGGGGATAGGGACACTGAAGCTTTCTTT.

The chain links TRBV7-9 to TRBJ2-1, with D perhaps TRBD1 or TRBD2 (6 bases each). This CDR3 comprises 14 residues. V lost 1 base, J lost 9 bases, and 13 bases lay in between. The germline V gene encodes CDR1 SEHNR and CDR2 FQNEAQ (reference sequence). The CDR3 DNA reads as TGTGCCAGCAGCTTAGAGGGGGGAATAGGTGAGCAGTTCTTC. The encoded protein is CASSLEGGIGEQFF. Complete variable domain (other parts from reference TRBV7-9 and TRBJ2-1): DTGVSQNPRHKITKRGQNVTFRCDPISEHNRLYWYRQTLGQGPEFLTYFQNEAQLEKSRLLSDRFSAERPKGSFSTLEIQRTEQGDSAMYLCASSLEGGIGEQFFGPGTRLTVL.

This clonotype was seen ten or more times. The V and J genes are TRBV6-2 or TRBV6-3 and TRBJ2-7; no clear D gene. V lost 5 bases to trimming and J lost 6 bases, with 17 bases between them. The CDR3 loop spans 14 amino acids. Germline V gene lookup returns CDR1 MNHEY and CDR2 SVGEGT. The CDR3, as DNA: TGTGCCAGCAGTGCGTATCAAGGCCAGAGCGAGCAGTACTTC. The encoded protein is CASSAYQGQSEQYF.

This clonotype has more than one count but fewer than ten. The V gene is TRBV6-5, the J gene TRBJ1-4; 7 positions agree with TRBD1. CDR1 MNHEY and CDR2 SVGAGI come from the germline V gene. The J segment lost 3 bases and the V segment lost 0 bases, leaving 13 bases of the junction unmatched. The CDR3 extends over 19 amino acids. CDR3 sequence: CASSYSFGDRVTANEKLFF. CDR3 DNA sequence: TGTGCCAGCAGTTACTCGTTCGGAGACAGGGTTACAGCTAATGAAAAACTGTTTTTT.

The DNA for the CDR3 is TGTGCCATCAGTGAAATGGGGGCTGAAGCTTTCTTT. Encoded protein: CAISEMGAEAFF. V usage is TRBV10-3 and J usage is TRBJ1-1; D might be TRBD1 (5 bases). V was shortened by 3 bases and J by 6 bases, with 8 bases between the two germline ends. Germline V CDR1 and CDR2: ENHRY, SYGVKD. There are 12 residues in the CDR3.

J is TRBJ2-2 and V is TRBV19; D remains unclear. Looked up from germline, CDR1 is LNHDA and CDR2 is SQIVND (reference sequence). Deletions cut 1 base from V and 6 bases from J, with 6 bases between. The CDR3 runs to 13 residues. CDR3 amino acids: CASSIASPGELFF. Here the CDR3 DNA reads TGTGCCAGTAGTATAGCGTCACCCGGGGAGCTGTTTTTT.

In this sample, this clonotype turned up a few times. The chain combines TRBV19 with TRBJ1-5; D possibly corresponds to TRBD1 (5 bases). The V gene's germline CDR1 is LNHDA and CDR2 SQIVND (reference sequence). This CDR3 has 13 amino acids. The germline V and J ends were trimmed by 5 bases and 4 bases, with 9 bases remaining between them. The CDR3 reads CASSAGRNQPQHF. CDR3 sequence (DNA): TGTGCCAGTAGTGCGGGACGGAATCAGCCCCAGCATTTT.

This clonotype appeared a few times. The chain is built from TRBV12-3 or TRBV12-4 and TRBJ1-1, with 8 nucleotides matching TRBD1. Losses at the gene ends were 9 bases for V and 3 bases for J; bases not matched to a gene: 3. This CDR3 has 12 amino acids. The CDR3 here is CASGQGHTEAFF. DNA of the CDR3: TGTGCCAGTGGACAGGGACACACTGAAGCTTTCTTT.

This rearrangement joins TRBV6-1 to TRBJ2-7; 9 positions match TRBD1. V gave up 5 bases and J gave up 0 bases; unmatched junction bases: 8. Germline V CDR1 and CDR2: MNHNS, SASEGT. This CDR3 is built from 16 residues. The CDR3 DNA reads as TGTGCCAGCAGTTTACTGACAGGGGGGATCTCCTACGAGCAGTACTTC. Protein sequence: CASSLLTGGISYEQYF.

V is TRBV25-1 and J is TRBJ2-5; D not resolved. The CDR3 consists of 14 residues. Germline V CDR1 and CDR2: MGHDK, SYGVNS. V dropped 8 bases and J dropped 1 base, with 14 bases sitting between them. CDR3 loop: CASLSLTRQETQYF. The CDR3 DNA reads as TGTGCCAGCCTGAGCCTCACCCGCCAAGAGACCCAGTACTTC.

The chain carries TRBV19 and TRBJ1-1; 8 nucleotides agree with TRBD1. Germline values: CDR1 LNHDA, CDR2 SQIVND (reference sequence). Trimming took 5 bases from V and 3 from J; bases not matched to a gene: 5. CDR3 size: 14 residues. CDR3 sequence: CASSQGAGYTEAFF. The CDR3 bases are TGTGCCAGTAGTCAGGGGGCGGGCTACACTGAAGCTTTCTTT.

This clonotype was counted between two and nine times. The V call is TRBV12-3 or TRBV12-4, the J call TRBJ1-2, with D perhaps TRBD1 (6 bases). CDR3 size: 15 residues. V lost 5 bases and J lost 6, with 19 bases in between. The CDR3 DNA reads TGTGCCAGCAGTCATTCCGCCGGGACACTAAATGGCTACACCTTC. As protein: CASSHSAGTLNGYTF.

The chain employs TRBV6-6 and TRBJ2-1; 9 bases agree with TRBD1. Per the germline V gene, CDR1 is MNHNY and CDR2 is SVGAGI (reference sequence). V dropped 0 bases and J dropped 9; count of bases not matched to a gene: 9. CDR3 length equals 16 residues. The CDR3 reads CASSYSRDRARGEQFF. CDR3 DNA: TGTGCCAGCAGTTACTCAAGGGACAGGGCGCGAGGTGAGCAGTTCTTC.

This clonotype was found a few times. The chain has TRBV27 and TRBJ1-6, with TRBD1 matching over 9 bases. Germline V lookup: CDR1 MNHEY, CDR2 SMNVEV (reference sequence). The CDR3 is 15 residues long. J gave up 10 bases and V 6 bases, and 10 bases lay outside the gene matches. CDR3 DNA sequence: TGTGCCAGCAGCCTAACGACAGGGGGAAGATCACCCCTCCACTTT. Translated, it gives CASSLTTGGRSPLHF.

The V call is TRBV20-1, the J call TRBJ1-1; D remains ambiguous. Germline values: CDR1 DFQATT, CDR2 SNEGSKA (reference sequence). Trimming took 0 bases from V and 5 from J, leaving 10 bases between them. The CDR3 is 13 amino acids. The DNA for the CDR3 is TGCAGTGCTAGAGACGGGGTGAGGACTGAAGCTTTCTTT. Amino acids: CSARDGVRTEAFF.

This clonotype was counted a few times. The V call is TRBV25-1, the J call TRBJ1-2; the D is unclear. V shed 11 bases and J shed 8 bases, with 15 bases lying between them. The CDR3 has 11 residues. CDR1 is MGHDK and CDR2 is SYGVNS in the germline V gene. This CDR3 reads CAAIGPEGYTF. Here the CDR3 DNA reads TGTGCCGCCATCGGACCCGAGGGCTACACCTTC.

The genes are TRBV4-2 and TRBJ1-1; D gene uncertain. The CDR3 loop spans 12 amino acids. Germline assignment: CDR1 LGHNA and CDR2 YNFKEQ. With 3 bases removed from V and 7 bases from J, the gap between germline ends came to 9 bases. CDR3 sequence reads: CASSHTFDEAFF. CDR3 nucleotide sequence: TGTGCCAGCAGCCACACATTTGATGAAGCTTTCTTT.

The table lists this clonotype with many counts. The chain recombines TRBV7-6 with TRBJ1-1, with no clear D. Deletions cut 5 bases from V and 8 bases from J, with 12 bases between. The CDR3 runs to 12 residues. Per germline, CDR1 SGHVS and CDR2 FNYEAQ. CDR3 in DNA: TGTGCCAGCAGCCCTTGGACGGGCGAAGCTTTCTTT. Translated: CASSPWTGEAFF.

This clonotype occurred many times. The chain employs TRBV7-6 and TRBJ2-1; 12 bases line up with TRBD2. V shed 5 bases, J shed 7 bases, and the junction held 6 bases outside the gene matches. The length of the CDR3 is 15 residues. Germline V CDR1 and CDR2: SGHVS, FNYEAQ. The DNA of the CDR3 is TGTGCCAGCAGCACGCTAGCGGGGGGGCAAAATGAGCAGTTCTTC. The encoded protein is CASSTLAGGQNEQFF.

Many counts were recorded for this clonotype. The chain is built from TRBV7-9 and TRBJ2-7; perhaps TRBD2 as D (6 bases). CDR1 is SEHNR and CDR2 is FQNEAQ in the germline V gene (reference sequence). There are 12 residues in the CDR3. With 5 bases removed from V and 5 bases from J, the gap between germline ends came to 10 bases. CDR3 protein: CASSKTSNEQYF. In DNA, the CDR3 is TGTGCCAGCAGCAAGACTAGTAACGAGCAGTACTTC.

CDR3 sequence reads: CASSPQAGFEKLFF. Here the CDR3 DNA reads TGCGCCAGCAGCCCCCAGGCAGGATTTGAAAAACTGTTTTTT. V is TRBV4-1 and J is TRBJ1-4; no clear D. Trimming removed 4 bases from V and 7 bases from J, with 13 bases in between. The CDR3 is made up of 14 amino acids. Germline V lookup: CDR1 MGHRA, CDR2 YSYEKL.

This clonotype appeared a few times. This chain uses TRBV7-6 with TRBJ2-7; TRBD2 is a possible D gene (5 bases). Trimming took off 1 base at V and 6 bases at J, with 10 bases between the two ends. The V gene's germline CDR1 is SGHVS and CDR2 FNYEAQ. This CDR3 comprises 13 residues. The CDR3 nucleotides read TGTGCCAGCAGCTTAGATGAGAGGGCCGAGCAGTACTTC. Encoded protein: CASSLDERAEQYF.

V is TRBV6-6 and J is TRBJ1-5; D is perhaps TRBD1 (5 bases). V lost 2 bases to trimming and J lost 6 bases, with 11 bases between them. The CDR3 is made up of 14 amino acids. Germline V gene data show CDR1 as MNHNY and CDR2 as SVGAGI (reference sequence). CDR3 in DNA: TGTGCCAGCAGTTACCAAGGGGTCGGTCAGCCCCAGCATTTT. Its translation: CASSYQGVGQPQHF.

V is TRBV6-5 and J is TRBJ2-7, with D possibly being TRBD1 or TRBD2 (5 bases each). V was cut by 6 bases and J by 4 bases, with 19 bases left in between. This CDR3 contains 15 residues. Germline V gene sequence: CDR1 MNHEY, CDR2 SVGAGI. CDR3 sequence reads: CASRERTYAIYEQYF. CDR3 bases: TGTGCCAGCAGGGAGCGGACATACGCCATTTACGAGCAGTACTTC.

The CDR3 region has the DNA TGTGCCAGCAGCTTAGTGGAGGCCTCGATCTATTCACCCCTCCACTTT. Translating it yields CASSLVEASIYSPLHF. The chain uses TRBV7-2 and TRBJ1-6; unclear D gene. Germline loops: CDR1 SGHTA, CDR2 FQGNSA. V lost 1 base to trimming and J lost 8 bases, with 15 bases between them. This CDR3 is built from 16 residues.

The V call is TRBV5-6, the J call TRBJ2-3; 10 bases are shared with TRBD2. The germline CDR1 and CDR2 sequences are SGHDT and YYEEEE. This CDR3 spans 16 amino acids. The junction had 10 bases not matched to a gene; V was cut back by 5 bases and J by 4 bases. CDR3 protein: CASRGALAGPPDTQYF. The CDR3 DNA reads TGTGCCAGCAGGGGGGCACTAGCGGGGCCCCCAGATACGCAGTATTTT.

This clonotype came up a few times. The rearrangement joins TRBV12-3 or TRBV12-4 to TRBJ1-5; D unresolved. The V gene lost 2 bases and the J gene lost 6 bases, with 11 bases spanning the gap. CDR3 length equals 14 residues. The CDR3 bases are TGTGCCAGCAGTTTAAGGGCCGTACTTCAGCCCCAGCATTTT. It encodes CASSLRAVLQPQHF.

The chain combines TRBV4-2 with TRBJ2-5, with 8 bases aligning to TRBD2. CDR3 length: 16 residues. The V and J ends lost 0 bases and 2 bases, in that order; junction bases with no gene match: 5. Germline assignment: CDR1 LGHNA and CDR2 YNFKEQ. The CDR3 nucleotides are TGTGCCAGCAGCCAAGAAGGGGTAGCGGGGCAAGAGACCCAGTACTTC. This sequence encodes CASSQEGVAGQETQYF.

The chain links TRBV9 to TRBJ2-3; D is unresolved. The CDR3 is 13 residues long. V lost 1 base and J lost 5, with 8 bases in between. Germline values: CDR1 SGDLS, CDR2 YYNGEE. CDR3 DNA sequence: TGTGCCAGCAGCGTATTCTCTGGAGATACGCAGTATTTT. Protein sequence: CASSVFSGDTQYF.